The sequence of this T cell receptor beta chain was determined in a study of vaccination and CD4 T cells after COVID-19. On this clonotype: Antigen unknown.

Germline V gene lookup returns CDR1 MDHEN and CDR2 SYDVKM. V lost 10 bases, J lost 4 bases, and 21 bases lay in between. The CDR3 has 15 amino acids. Cultured CD4+ T-cell DNA underwent Oncomine TCR Beta short-read sequencing. Via MiXCR, TCRdb re-called the PCR reads, giving one row per CDR3 protein. The repertoire holds about 21,000 distinct CDR3 sequences, with around 35% as singletons. Treatment: roughly 11-day PBMC culture with coronavirus spike peptide pools or control peptides (ViraFEST assay). A half-volume replacement of the medium with fresh IL-2 medium was performed on days 3 and 7. J is TRBJ2-3 and V is TRBV28, with TRBD1 as a possible D gene (6 bases). The source is a human donor who had recovered from COVID-19. Sequencing used CD4+ T cells from blood, cultured in vitro, obtained before SARS-CoV-2 vaccination. The CDR3: CATQGAGATPDTQYF. The CDR3 bases are TGTGCCACCCAAGGGGCAGGGGCAACCCCAGATACGCAGTATTTT.